This TCR beta chain is drawn from a study of T cell responses to AZD1222 COVID-19 vaccine. Overall study context: Pooled samples include second doses given at about 4 or 12 weeks.

Findings of the study overall: Reports indicate that nearly half of spike-specific TCRs are directed at unmutated variant regions.

Clones were sequenced by immunoSEQ multiplex PCR, and TCRdb holds only the in-frame ones, with some missing. The sample has 150,000 to 200,000 clones; approximately 90% are singletons. The CDR3 length is 15 residues. V lost 5 bases, J lost 4 bases, and 10 bases stayed unmatched. CDR1 MNHEY and CDR2 SVGAGI come from the germline V gene. In its sample, this clone was seen once. No antigen is known for it. This sample comprised peripheral blood, obtained on day 0 of AZD1222 vaccination. The sequence was obtained from an adult in good health. V is TRBV6-5 and J is TRBJ1-2; 7 bases are shared with TRBD1. The CDR3 nucleotides are TGTGCCAGCAGTAAACGACAGGGAATCGGCTATGGCTACACCTTC. Translating gives CASSKRQGIGYGYTF.